This T cell receptor beta chain is from a study of shared clonotypes between healthy human individuals. About the study: Donors had three CD4 naive, three CD4 memory, two CD8 naive and one CD8 memory plate apiece.

Study-wide results and limits: Clonotypes shared by all four donors outscored non-shared clonotypes in generation probability. Naive subsets generally exceeded memory subsets in estimated richness.

The V end lost 6 bases, the J end lost 1 base, and 9 bases lay between the germline ends. Germline lookup yields CDR1 ENHRY and CDR2 SYGVKD. CDR3 size: 13 residues. This clone was observed a handful of times. What it recognizes is unknown. Other DNA sequences in this sample translate to the same CDR3. Profiling relied on immunoSEQ multiplex PCR, and the TCRdb table lists in-frame clones only, not all of them. This sample has some 1 million clones, with about 80% found just once. The V and J genes are TRBV10-3 and TRBJ2-5; TRBD2 is a possible D gene (5 bases). The sequence derives from a man aged 18 to 30 in good health. The sample taken for sequencing was memory CD4+ T cells sorted from blood. Subset meaning: CD45RA-negative fraction. In DNA, the CDR3 is TGTGCCATCAGCGACGGGGTCCAAGAGACCCAGTACTTC. Encoded protein: CAISDGVQETQYF.